A selection of T cell receptor beta chains follows, all from one sample in a study of blood T cell repertoires in COVID-19. Data came from immunoSEQ multiplex PCR; TCRdb stores just in-frame clones and leaves some out. The sample yields about half a million clones, around 85% seen once. Sequenced material: PBMCs or T cells enriched from blood (not recorded which). Receptor source: a woman aged 60 to 75 who had recovered from COVID-19. CDR3s include the opening cysteine and the closing phenylalanine or tryptophan. The D gene is left open where the match is weak. For some rows the clone size is stated as once, few or many, or as a class when expanded; others skip it.

cdr3_nt cdr3_aa v_call d_call clone_size j_call
TGCGCCAGCAGCTTGGACACAGGGACAGGCAATGAGCAGTTCTTC CASSLDTGTGNEQFF TRBV5-1 TRBD1 NA TRBJ2-1
TGTGCCAGCAGCCTAGACGGGGGGGGTGACGAAAAACTGTTTTTT CASSLDGGGDEKLFF TRBV5-4 NA NA TRBJ1-4
TGTGCCAGCAGTTATCGGGGGGCCTTGGATACGCAGTATTTT CASSYRGALDTQYF TRBV6-5 NA NA TRBJ2-3
TGCGCCAGCAGGGTGGGGGGAGCGGCGGAGACCCAGTACTTC CASRVGGAAETQYF TRBV5-1 NA NA TRBJ2-5
TGCGCCAGCAGCTTGGAGGGGCGCGCAGATACGCAGTATTTT CASSLEGRADTQYF TRBV5-1 NA NA TRBJ2-3
TGTGCCAGCAGCTCCCTGGAGGAGGGTGTGGCCAAAAACATTCAGTACTTC CASSSLEEGVAKNIQYF TRBV13 NA NA TRBJ2-4
TGTGCCAGCAGTGTTGTTGGGGGGAATGAGCAGTTCTTC CASSVVGGNEQFF TRBV25-1 NA NA TRBJ2-1
TGTGCCAGTAGTCCCGTGTTAGGGGAGCTGTTTTTT CASSPVLGELFF TRBV19 NA NA TRBJ2-2
TGTGCCAGCAGCCGCGGACAGGTCTTATATGTGGGCTATGAGCAGTACTTC CASSRGQVLYVGYEQYF TRBV5-5 TRBD1 NA TRBJ2-7
TGTGCCAGCAGCTCCTCCGGACAGTTCGTCTATGAGCAGTTCTTC CASSSSGQFVYEQFF TRBV7-9 NA NA TRBJ2-1
TGTGCCAGCAGTGAAGTTGGACATTCGAATGGCTACACCTTC CASSEVGHSNGYTF TRBV6-1 NA NA TRBJ1-2
TGTGCCAGCCGGCCGGGGACAGGGCTCGGTGAGCAGTTCTTC CASRPGTGLGEQFF TRBV11-2 TRBD1 NA TRBJ2-1
TGTGCCAGCTCACCGTACAGGGACCATGAGCAGTTCTTC CASSPYRDHEQFF TRBV18 NA NA TRBJ2-1
TGCGCCAGCAGCCAAGATGGCAGGGACACTGAAGCTTTCTTT CASSQDGRDTEAFF TRBV4-1 NA NA TRBJ1-1
TGCAGTGCTGGTGGCGGAACTAATGAAAAACTGTTTTTT CSAGGGTNEKLFF TRBV20-1 NA NA TRBJ1-4
TGTGCCAGCAGCTTAAACACAGGGGAAGGGTATGGCTACACCTTC CASSLNTGEGYGYTF TRBV7-9 TRBD1 NA TRBJ1-2
TGCGCCAGCACCGAGACAGGGGGCACAGATACGCAGTATTTT CASTETGGTDTQYF TRBV5-1 TRBD1 NA TRBJ2-3
TGTGCCAGCAGCGTGGATCCCGCTAGCTCCTATAATTCACCCCTCCACTTT CASSVDPASSYNSPLHF TRBV5-4 NA NA TRBJ1-6
TGCGCCAGCAGCTCCGGGGGAGGACGAATTAACTATGGCTACACCTTC CASSSGGGRINYGYTF TRBV5-1 NA NA TRBJ1-2
TGTGCCAGCAGCATACAAGGGGCGAGCAATTCACCCCTCCACTTT CASSIQGASNSPLHF TRBV5-5 NA NA TRBJ1-6
TGTGCCAGCAGCTTATATGGGGATGGGGGACATGGATATGGCTACACCTTC CASSLYGDGGHGYGYTF TRBV13 NA NA TRBJ1-2
TGTGCCAGCAGCGGTGGGACAGCTTTCCGTCCCTACACCTTC CASSGGTAFRPYTF TRBV7-2 TRBD1 NA TRBJ1-2
TGTGCCAGCTCACGAGCCTTATTGGACAGCGCTCCTTATGGCTACACCTTC CASSRALLDSAPYGYTF TRBV18 NA NA TRBJ1-2
TGTGCCAGCAGTTACTCGCGACTAGCTTCCTACAATGAGCAGTTCTTC CASSYSRLASYNEQFF TRBV6-2/TRBV6-3 TRBD2 NA TRBJ2-1
TGTGCCAGCAGCTTATCCGGGACAGATAATTCACCCCTCCACTTT CASSLSGTDNSPLHF TRBV7-6 TRBD1 NA TRBJ1-6
TGTGCCAGCATTAGCTCGGGAGCCGGGGAGCTGTTTTTT CASISSGAGELFF TRBV2 NA NA TRBJ2-2
TGCGCCAGCAGTGGTACACAGGGGGTTACTGAAGCTTTCTTT CASSGTQGVTEAFF TRBV10-1 TRBD1 NA TRBJ1-1
TGTGCCAGCAGTTCAGGGGGAAATCAGCCCCAGCATTTT CASSSGGNQPQHF TRBV27 TRBD1 NA TRBJ1-5
TGTGCCAGCTCTGACAGGGGCCTAATCTACGAGCAGTACTTC CASSDRGLIYEQYF TRBV18 TRBD1 NA TRBJ2-7
TGTGCCTGGAGTGGACAGGGGGTTAGTAATGAAAAACTGTTTTTT CAWSGQGVSNEKLFF TRBV30 TRBD1 once TRBJ1-4
TGTGCCAGCTCACCAGGGGCCCGGACCGGGGAGCTGTTTTTT CASSPGARTGELFF TRBV18 NA once TRBJ2-2
TGTGCCAGCAGCCCCGAGGGGACTACAGATGAGCAGTTCTTC CASSPEGTTDEQFF TRBV9 TRBD2 NA TRBJ2-1
TGTGCCAGCAGGGGACTAGCGGGGGCTACCCATGAGCAGTTCTTC CASRGLAGATHEQFF TRBV2 TRBD2 once TRBJ2-1
TGTGCCAGCAGTTACTCGAGAGCTAACTATGGTTACACCTTC CASSYSRANYGYTF TRBV6-5 NA NA TRBJ1-2
TGTGCCGCACGACGGACAGGGGGTAACAATGAGCAGTTCTTC CAARRTGGNNEQFF TRBV5-4 TRBD1 NA TRBJ2-1
TGTGCCACCAGTGAGGGACAGGGTTTTTGGGAGACCCAGTACTTC CATSEGQGFWETQYF TRBV24-1 TRBD1 NA TRBJ2-5
TGCGCCAGCAGCCAAGACTCGGGACAGCTTAATGAAAAACTGTTTTTT CASSQDSGQLNEKLFF TRBV4-1 TRBD1 NA TRBJ1-4
TGTGCCAGTAAGTCCACGGGACAGGGTAGGAATGAGCAGTTCTTC CASKSTGQGRNEQFF TRBV19 TRBD1 NA TRBJ2-1
TGTGCCAGCAGCCGGGACAGGGGTCGTTCCGGGGAGCTGTTTTTT CASSRDRGRSGELFF TRBV28 TRBD1 NA TRBJ2-2
TGTGCCAGCTCACCATTAGGGGAGGATGGCTACACCTTC CASSPLGEDGYTF TRBV18 NA NA TRBJ1-2
TGCGCCAGCAGCTTGACAGGAGCACGGACAGATACGCAGTATTTT CASSLTGARTDTQYF TRBV5-1 NA NA TRBJ2-3
TGTGCCAGCTCCAACCAGATGACAGGCCAAGAGACCCAGTACTTC CASSNQMTGQETQYF TRBV18 NA NA TRBJ2-5
TGTGCCAGCAGCGTGGACTGGGGCTCCTACGAGCAGTACTTC CASSVDWGSYEQYF TRBV9 NA NA TRBJ2-7
TGTGCCAGCAGTGGGCAGGCGCAAGAGACCCAGTACTTC CASSGQAQETQYF TRBV3-1/TRBV3-2 NA NA TRBJ2-5
TGTGCCAGCAGTTTATCACGGGGTGGCTACACCTTC CASSLSRGGYTF TRBV12-3/TRBV12-4 NA NA TRBJ1-2
TGTGCCATCAGTGCCTGGACAGGGAGCTCCTATAATTCACCCCTCCACTTT CAISAWTGSSYNSPLHF TRBV10-3 TRBD1 NA TRBJ1-6
TGTGCCAGCAGCCCGCCCGGACTACCCAATGAGCAGTTCTTC CASSPPGLPNEQFF TRBV3-1/TRBV3-2 NA NA TRBJ2-1
TGCGCCAGCAGCTCCCGAAGACAGGGCGTGAGCACTGAAGCTTTCTTT CASSSRRQGVSTEAFF TRBV5-1 TRBD1 NA TRBJ1-1
TGCAGTGCTAGTTCCGCGGGGGGGCCCAATGAGCAGTTCTTC CSASSAGGPNEQFF TRBV20-1 TRBD2 NA TRBJ2-1
TGCGCCAGCAGCTTGGGGGCAGGGCAGGACACTGAAGCTTTCTTT CASSLGAGQDTEAFF TRBV5-1 NA NA TRBJ1-1
TGTGCCAGCAGCCTTGAGGTGGGGGGTGAAGCTTTCTTT CASSLEVGGEAFF TRBV7-9 NA NA TRBJ1-1
TGTGCCAGCAGTGTGGGGGCCCTCTCTGGAAACACCATATATTTT CASSVGALSGNTIYF TRBV25-1 NA NA TRBJ1-3
TGTGCCAGCAGGTACCGGGACAGGGATGTCAACACTGAAGCTTTCTTT CASRYRDRDVNTEAFF TRBV6-5 TRBD1 few TRBJ1-1
TGTGCCAGCAGCTTGAGAGGCCTAGCGGGGGTTCAAGCCAAAAACATTCAGTACTTC CASSLRGLAGVQAKNIQYF TRBV5-4 TRBD2 NA TRBJ2-4
TGTGCCAGCAGCTGCGGGATTCAGCCCCAGCATTTT CASSCGIQPQHF TRBV11-3 NA once TRBJ1-5